This TCR beta chain was identified in a study of blood T cell repertoires in COVID-19 (dated by TCRdb to about 2020). Concerning the study at large: Samples covering the acute and convalescent phases of COVID-19 were provided by collaborators in the United States, Italy and Spain. Where available, HLA class I and class II types were taken from metadata supplied by the sample provider and were not determined by assay-based typing. The repertoires were made available in a free public database intended to serve as a resource for research on the immune response to SARS-CoV-2. The prospective study material was composed of cDNA or gDNA derived from T cells, B-cell-depleted T cells, or PBMCs. Deeply sampled blood TCRbeta repertoires from subjects exposed to, actively infected with, or recovered from COVID-19 were included in the dataset. Sample metadata almost always included a de-identified subject ID, COVID-19 status, age in years and sex. Samples came from the ongoing ImmuneRACE study (first 160 participants) plus 1,254 subjects from 6 global collaborators. Overall study results and their limits: The quantity of clinical and demographic metadata differed by source and by participant and was supplied without curation.

The table lists this clone with a count of one. Its antigen has not been determined. The record has no base qualities; no much larger clone is one base away. The immunoSEQ Assay, a bias-controlled multiplex PCR, was used to amplify TCRbeta CDR3 regions from genomic DNA. The source study handled its data this way. The number of nucleated cells in each sample was estimated by amplification of reference gene primers within the assay. To quantify the absolute abundance of each unique TCRbeta CDR3 rearrangement, sequence reads were collapsed and filtered. For each sample, productive Simpson clonality was calculated as the square root of Simpson's diversity index across productive rearrangements. Not all clones reach the TCRdb copy of this immuneACCESS table, which keeps in-frame sequences only. Checked studies attribute under half of the gap to unresolved V genes and leave the rest unexplained. That table furnishes V, J and clone size, whereas the DNA furnished D and trimming. Across this sample there are more than 110,000 clones, with approximately 84% seen only once. The top ten clonotypes cover 8.8% of the sample.

The collaborating institutions used their own protocols to collect whole blood in K2EDTA tubes. Collaborator samples were shipped for TCRbeta analysis as frozen whole blood, isolated PBMCs, or DNA extracted from either sample type. Clipping removes 4 bases from V and 11 bases from J, with 13 as the unmatched junction base count. The germline V gene (reference sequence) specifies SGHNT as CDR1 and YYREEE as CDR2. The CDR3 goes from the cysteine to the phenylalanine over 16 residues. The read is trimmed to its CDR3 DNA, 48 bases read in frame from base 1. The sample was peripheral blood. The chain links TRBV5-4 with TRBJ1-6; the central 9 bases match TRBD1. The source is a woman older than 75 in a cohort sampled during active or convalescent COVID-19. The DNA is as follows: TGTGCCAGCAGCCGCAGGAACAGGGGGCGACTTACACCCCTCCACTTT. This encodes CASSRRNRGRLTPLHF.